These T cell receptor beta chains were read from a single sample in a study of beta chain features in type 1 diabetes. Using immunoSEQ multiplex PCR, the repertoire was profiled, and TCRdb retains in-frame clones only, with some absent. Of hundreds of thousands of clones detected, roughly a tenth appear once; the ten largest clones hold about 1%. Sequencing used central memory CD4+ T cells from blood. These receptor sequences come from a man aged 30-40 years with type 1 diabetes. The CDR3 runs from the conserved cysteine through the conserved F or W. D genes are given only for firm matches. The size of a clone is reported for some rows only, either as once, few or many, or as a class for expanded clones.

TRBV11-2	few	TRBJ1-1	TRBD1	TGTGCCAGCAGCTCCACCTTCACAGGGGGCACTGAAGCTTTCTTT	CASSSTFTGGTEAFF
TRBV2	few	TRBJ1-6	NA	TGTGCCAGCATTGGAACAGGGCGGAATTCACCCCTCCACTTT	CASIGTGRNSPLHF
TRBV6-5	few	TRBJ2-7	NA	TGTGCCAGCAGGAATACGGGGTACGAGCAGTACTTC	CASRNTGYEQYF
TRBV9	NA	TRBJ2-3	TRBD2	TGTGCCAGCAGCCTCCCGGGAGGGCAGAGCGCAGATACGCAGTATTTT	CASSLPGGQSADTQYF
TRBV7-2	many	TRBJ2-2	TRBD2	TGTGCCAGCCGAGCGGGGGGCCGAGGGGAGCTGTTTTTT	CASRAGGRGELFF
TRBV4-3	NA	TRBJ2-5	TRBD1	TGCGCCAGCAGCCATCGGCGGACAGGGAGCTCGGAGACCCAGTACTTC	CASSHRRTGSSETQYF
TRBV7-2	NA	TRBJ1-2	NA	TGTGCCAGCAGCTTAACGCGTCAGGACTATGGCTACACCTTC	CASSLTRQDYGYTF
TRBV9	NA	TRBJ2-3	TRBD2	TGTGCCAGCAGCGTAGATAGCGGGGGGGCAGATACGCAGTATTTT	CASSVDSGGADTQYF
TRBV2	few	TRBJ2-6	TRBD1	TGTGCCAGCAGTCCGTCCTGGACAGGGACCTCTGGGGCCAACGTCCTGACTTTC	CASSPSWTGTSGANVLTF
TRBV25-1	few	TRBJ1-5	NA	TGTGCCAGCAGTGATGCCAGCCGCAATCAGCCCCAGCATTTT	CASSDASRNQPQHF
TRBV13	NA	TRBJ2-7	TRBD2	TGTGCCAGCAGCTTAAAAGCGGGGGGCCTCTACGAGCAGTACTTC	CASSLKAGGLYEQYF
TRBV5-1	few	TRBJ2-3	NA	TGCGCCAGCAGCTTCATACAGGGATCGGATACGCAGTATTTT	CASSFIQGSDTQYF
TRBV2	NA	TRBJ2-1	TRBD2	TGTGCCAGCACTAGCGGGTTAAGCTCCTACAATGAGCAGTTCTTC	CASTSGLSSYNEQFF
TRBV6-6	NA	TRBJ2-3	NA	TGTGCCAGCAGTTACTCGGGGGCCGACTACACAGATACGCAGTATTTT	CASSYSGADYTDTQYF
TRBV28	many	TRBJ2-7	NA	TGTGCCAGCAGCCGCCCGGCGGCTGTCGCCGAGCAGTACTTC	CASSRPAAVAEQYF
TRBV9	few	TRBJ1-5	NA	TGTGCCAGCAGTGCAGGGACCAAAGGGGCCCAGCATTTT	CASSAGTKGAQHF
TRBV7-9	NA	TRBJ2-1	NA	TGTGCCAGCAGCTTATTCCTACCGGGGCAAAATGAGCAGTTCTTC	CASSLFLPGQNEQFF
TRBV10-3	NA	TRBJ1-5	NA	TGTGCCATCAGTGAGTCGAAAGGGGGCAATCAGCCCCAGCATTTT	CAISESKGGNQPQHF
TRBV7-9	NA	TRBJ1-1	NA	TGTGCCAGCAGCCTACAGGGAAATAGAGAAGCTTTCTTT	CASSLQGNREAFF
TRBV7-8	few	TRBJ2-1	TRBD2	TGTGCCAGCAGCTTACTCGCCCTTTGGGGGGGAAGCTCCTACAATGAGCAGTTCTTC	CASSLLALWGGSSYNEQFF
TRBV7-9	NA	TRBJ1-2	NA	TGTGCCAGCAGCTTAGTCTCCGGCGGGGCTAACTATGGCTACACCTTC	CASSLVSGGANYGYTF
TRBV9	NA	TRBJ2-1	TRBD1	TGTGCCAGCAGCTCGGCGACCCAGGGGGCTGGAGGCAATGAGCAGTTCTTC	CASSSATQGAGGNEQFF
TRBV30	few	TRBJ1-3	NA	TGTGCCTGGAGGGCAAGACTCATGCAATTATGTGGAAACACCATATATTTT	CAWRARLMQLCGNTIYF
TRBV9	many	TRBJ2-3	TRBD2	TGTGCCAGCAGCGTAAGGGCGGGGGGTAGCACAGATACGCAGTATTTT	CASSVRAGGSTDTQYF
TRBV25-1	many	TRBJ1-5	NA	TGTGCCAGCAGAGCAGTGGACTCCGGACGCAATCAGCCCCAGCATTTT	CASRAVDSGRNQPQHF
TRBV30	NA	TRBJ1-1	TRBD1	TGTGCCTGGAGTGCCTCAACCGCAGGGGGAAAGACTGAAGCTTTCTTT	CAWSASTAGGKTEAFF
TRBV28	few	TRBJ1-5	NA	TGTGCCAGCGGGACCCAGCATTTT	CASGTQHF
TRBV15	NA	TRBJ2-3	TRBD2	TGTGCCACCAGCAGAGAAGGGTCGGCGGGGGGGCCAGATACGCAGTATTTT	CATSREGSAGGPDTQYF
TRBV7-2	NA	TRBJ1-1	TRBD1	TGTGCCAGCAGCGTTGGACAGGGAAGTGCTGAAGCTTTCTTT	CASSVGQGSAEAFF
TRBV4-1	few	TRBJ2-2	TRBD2	TGCGCCAGCAGCCGGGAGGGGACGAACACCGGGGAGCTGTTTTTT	CASSREGTNTGELFF
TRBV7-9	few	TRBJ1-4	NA	TGTGCCAGCAGCCCACAGGGTTTTAATGAAAAACTGTTTTTT	CASSPQGFNEKLFF
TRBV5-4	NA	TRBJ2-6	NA	TGTGCCAGCAGCTTGGTAGTGTTGGGCTCTGGGGCCAACGTCCTGACTTTC	CASSLVVLGSGANVLTF
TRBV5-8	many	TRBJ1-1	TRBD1	TGTGCCAGCAGCCCTGAGGGGGCGGCTTTCTTT	CASSPEGAAFF
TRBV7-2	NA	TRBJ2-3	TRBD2	TGTGCCAGCAGCCAGGGGACTAGCGGGGATACGCAGTATTTT	CASSQGTSGDTQYF
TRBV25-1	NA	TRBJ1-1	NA	TGTGCCAGCAGTGAACTCGGACAATGGGGAACTGAAGCTTTCTTT	CASSELGQWGTEAFF
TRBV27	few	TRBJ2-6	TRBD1	TGTGCCAGCAAAATCAGGGGGCCTGGGGCCAACGTCCTGACTTTC	CASKIRGPGANVLTF
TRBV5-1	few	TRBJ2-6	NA	TGCGCCAGCAGCTCAACGTATGGGGCCAACGTCCTGACTTTC	CASSSTYGANVLTF
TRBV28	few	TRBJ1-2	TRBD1	TGTGCCAGCAGTAATGGACAGGACTATGGCTACACCTTC	CASSNGQDYGYTF
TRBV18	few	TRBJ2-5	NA	TGTGCCAGCTCACCACATGCACAAGAGACCCAGTACTTC	CASSPHAQETQYF
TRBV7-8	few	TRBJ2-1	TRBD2	TGTGCCAGCAGCTTACCCCCGAGCGGGGGTTACAATGAGCAGTTCTTC	CASSLPPSGGYNEQFF
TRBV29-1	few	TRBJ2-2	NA	TGCAGCGCCCTCTCAGGGTTCCCCGGGGAGCTGTTTTTT	CSALSGFPGELFF
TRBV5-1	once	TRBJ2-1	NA	TGCGCCAGCAGCTTGGACCGAGTACTTAGCAATGAGCAGTTCTTC	CASSLDRVLSNEQFF
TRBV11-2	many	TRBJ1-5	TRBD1	TGTGCCAGCAGCTTAGCGAGGACAGGGAGTCAGCCCCAGCATTTT	CASSLARTGSQPQHF
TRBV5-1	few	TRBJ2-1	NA	TGCGCCAGCAGCTTGTTTTATGACGCTAGCTACAATGAGCAGTTCTTC	CASSLFYDASYNEQFF
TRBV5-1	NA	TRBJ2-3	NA	TGCGCCAGCAGCTTGTTAGGCGGAGGAACAGATACGCAGTATTTT	CASSLLGGGTDTQYF
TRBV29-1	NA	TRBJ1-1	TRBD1	TGCAGCGCTAAGATACGTTCTAGACAGGGACCGAACACTGAAGCTTTCTTT	CSAKIRSRQGPNTEAFF
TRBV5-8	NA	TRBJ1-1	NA	TGTGCCAGCAGCTTGGGACCGGTCACTGAAGCTTTCTTT	CASSLGPVTEAFF
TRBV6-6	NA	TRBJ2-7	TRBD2	TGTGCCAGCAGTTACCTAGCGGGGGCGTACGAGCAGTACTTC	CASSYLAGAYEQYF
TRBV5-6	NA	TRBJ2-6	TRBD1	TGTGCCAGCGGTGACAGGGACCGCTCTGGGGCCAACGTCCTGACTTTC	CASGDRDRSGANVLTF
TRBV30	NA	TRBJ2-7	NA	TGTGCCTGGGCAGGGGGGTACGAGCAGTACTTC	CAWAGGYEQYF
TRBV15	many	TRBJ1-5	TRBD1	TGTGCCACCAGCGGGGGACAGGGGACCCTTCAGCCCCAGCATTTT	CATSGGQGTLQPQHF
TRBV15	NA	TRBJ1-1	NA	TGTGCCACCAGCAGAGTATCCGGGAACACTGAAGCTTTCTTT	CATSRVSGNTEAFF
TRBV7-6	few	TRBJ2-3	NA	TGTGCCAGCAGCCGAAACCGCTTGGGGGATACGCAGTATTTT	CASSRNRLGDTQYF